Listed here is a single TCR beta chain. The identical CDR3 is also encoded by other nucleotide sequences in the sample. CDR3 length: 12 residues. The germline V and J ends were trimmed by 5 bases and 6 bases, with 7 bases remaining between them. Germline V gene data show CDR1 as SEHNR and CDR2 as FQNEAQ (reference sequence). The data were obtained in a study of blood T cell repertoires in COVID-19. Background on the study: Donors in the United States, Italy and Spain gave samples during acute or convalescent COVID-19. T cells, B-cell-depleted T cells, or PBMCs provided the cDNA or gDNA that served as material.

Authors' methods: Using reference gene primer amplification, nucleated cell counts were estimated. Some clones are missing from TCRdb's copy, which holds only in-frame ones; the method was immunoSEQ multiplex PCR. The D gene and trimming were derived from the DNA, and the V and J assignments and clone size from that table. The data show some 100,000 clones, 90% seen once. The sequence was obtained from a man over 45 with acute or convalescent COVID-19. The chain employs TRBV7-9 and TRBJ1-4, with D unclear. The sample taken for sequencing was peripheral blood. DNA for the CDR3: TGTGCCAGCAGCCCCGTCGATGAAAAACTGTTTTTT. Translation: CASSPVDEKLFF.